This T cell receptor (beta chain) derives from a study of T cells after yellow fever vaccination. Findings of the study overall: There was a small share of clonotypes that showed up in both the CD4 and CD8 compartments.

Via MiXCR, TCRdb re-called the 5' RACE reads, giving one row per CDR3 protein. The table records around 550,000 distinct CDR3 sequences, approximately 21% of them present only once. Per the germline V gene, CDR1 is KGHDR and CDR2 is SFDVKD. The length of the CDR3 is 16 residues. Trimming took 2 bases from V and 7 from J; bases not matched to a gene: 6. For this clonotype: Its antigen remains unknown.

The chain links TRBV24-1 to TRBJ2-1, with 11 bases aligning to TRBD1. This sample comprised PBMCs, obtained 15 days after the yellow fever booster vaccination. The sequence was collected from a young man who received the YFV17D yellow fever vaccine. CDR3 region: CATSDSGQGVGNEQFF. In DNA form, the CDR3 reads TGTGCCACCAGTGATTCGGGACAGGGGGTAGGGAATGAGCAGTTCTTC.